This TCR beta chain was sequenced for a study of cytomegalovirus exposure and HLA in healthy donors. Study-wide findings and caveats: Within the data, a cluster of highly shared sequence variants was likely a sequencing artifact. Some public TCRs appeared in many individuals, while most sequences were rare. Some segments of the V type, notably TRBV6-2 and TRBV6-3, were excluded as indistinguishable. The productive fraction for most TCR beta V segments was about 90% or about 30% in an earlier analysis.

This clone was seen more than once but under ten times. Its cognate antigen is unknown. CDR3 length: 14 residues. Germline V gene data show CDR1 as LGHNA and CDR2 as YNFKEQ. V shed 2 bases, J shed 9 bases, and the junction held 5 bases outside the gene matches. PCR was performed using 60 Vbeta and 13 Jbeta primers. Method: immunoSEQ multiplex PCR; TCRdb's copy keeps in-frame clones and lacks some. The repertoire holds about 100,000 clones, with approximately 74% as singletons. Sequenced: PBMCs. V usage is TRBV4-2 and J usage is TRBJ2-1; 9 positions match TRBD1. The sequence derives from a female donor in good health and CMV-seropositive. The CDR3 region is CASSQRGQGSEQFF. The CDR3 DNA sequence: TGTGCCAGCAGCCAAAGGGGACAGGGAAGTGAGCAGTTCTTC.